This T cell receptor beta chain derives from a study of early T cells in non-severe SARS-CoV-2 infection. Overall study: Sequencing was performed on bulk RNA from unsorted whole blood, leaving chains unpaired. Findings and limits, study-wide: VDJdb matching, biased toward anti-spike CD8 responses, missed private and CD4 specificities.

Individually, cDNA molecules had unique molecular identifiers attached to them. TCRdb re-called the 5' RACE reads through MiXCR, storing one row per CDR3 protein. Here the sample spans some 66,000 distinct CDR3 sequences, 9.1% being singletons. This clonotype has only a few counts. Its antigen is undetermined. The trim removed 5 bases at V and 5 bases at J, leaving 4 bases unmatched. There are 12 residues in the CDR3. Germline CDR1 and CDR2: SQVTM and ANQGSEA. The receptor was derived from an adult who was a healthcare worker with PCR-confirmed SARS-CoV-2 infection or an uninfected control (not recorded which). The specimen sequenced was whole blood. The V gene is TRBV29-1, the J gene TRBJ2-7, with 9 bases fitting TRBD1. In DNA form, the CDR3 reads TGCAGCGTTTTTAGGACAGGGGACGAGCAGTACTTC. Protein: CSVFRTGDEQYF.